This T cell receptor beta chain is drawn from a study of blood T cell repertoires in COVID-19. Enrollment of patients from Seattle took place during active infection, with longitudinal follow-up. Profiling relied on immunoSEQ multiplex PCR, and the TCRdb table lists in-frame clones only, not all of them. This table has a few hundred thousand clones, roughly nine tenths appearing once. The CDR3 sequence is 16 residues long. Per the germline V gene, CDR1 is LNHNV and CDR2 is YYDKDF (reference sequence). V was clipped by 0 bases and J by 0 bases; unmatched bases: 5. Specimen: peripheral blood. This TCR was recovered from a woman aged 55-70 years with COVID-19, enrolled during active disease. The chain employs TRBV15 and TRBJ2-7; 7 nucleotides line up with TRBD1. CDR3: CATSRDESGGSYEQYF. CDR3 DNA: TGTGCCACCAGCAGAGATGAATCAGGGGGCTCCTACGAGCAGTACTTC.